This is a list of T cell receptor beta chains from one sample in a study of patients and donors after allogeneic stem cell transplantation. Each CDR3 protein gets one entry after TCRdb re-called the RT-PCR reads with MiXCR. The sample consists of about a million distinct CDR3 sequences, more than 15% of them appearing once. What was sequenced was blood, either unsorted or a sorted T cell fraction (not recorded which). The origin of the receptors is a human donor who was either an allogeneic HSCT recipient or a stem cell or donor lymphocyte infusion donor (not recorded which). It is not recorded whose cells these are; they may come from a transplant donor. CDR3s include the opening cysteine and the closing phenylalanine or tryptophan. D genes are given only for firm matches. A row's size may be missing; if present it is once, few, many or a size class.

len	d_gene	abundance	v_gene	j_gene	CDR3aa	CDR3nt
15	TRBD1	.	TRBV2	TRBJ1-1	CASSEAQTGGTEAFF	TGTGCCAGCAGTGAAGCCCAGACAGGGGGCACTGAAGCTTTCTTT
16	TRBD2	.	TRBV4-2	TRBJ2-7	CASSQDGAGGPYEQYF	TGTGCCAGCAGCCAAGATGGGGCGGGAGGGCCATACGAGCAGTACTTC
15	TRBD2	.	TRBV9	TRBJ2-1	CASSSSGGAGVEQFF	TGTGCCAGCAGCTCCAGCGGGGGGGCCGGAGTTGAGCAGTTCTTC
13	TRBD1	.	TRBV27	TRBJ2-7	CASGDRGSYEQYF	TGTGCCAGCGGGGACAGGGGGTCCTACGAGCAGTACTTC
18	.	.	TRBV6-2/TRBV6-3	TRBJ2-5	CASSYWRGPFEYQETQYF	TGTGCCAGCAGTTACTGGCGGGGGCCTTTCGAGTACCAAGAGACCCAGTACTTC
12	.	.	TRBV9	TRBJ2-1	CASTAFGGEQFF	TGTGCCAGCACCGCCTTTGGGGGTGAGCAGTTCTTC
16	.	few	TRBV5-1	TRBJ2-7	CASSLGGRISSYEQYF	TGCGCCAGCAGCTTGGGGGGACGGATCAGCTCCTACGAGCAGTACTTC
15	.	few	TRBV12-3/TRBV12-4	TRBJ2-1	CASSPPFGAYNEQFF	TGTGCCAGCAGTCCGCCGTTCGGGGCTTACAATGAGCAGTTCTTC
16	TRBD2	few	TRBV4-2	TRBJ2-3	CASSLTSGGAPDTQYF	TGTGCCAGCAGCCTCACTAGCGGGGGGGCTCCAGATACGCAGTATTTT
14	.	few	TRBV14	TRBJ2-2	CASSLNTNTGELFF	TGTGCCAGCAGCCTAAACACGAACACCGGGGAGCTGTTTTTT
16	.	few	TRBV4-3	TRBJ1-2	CASSQDPRTDPYGYTF	TGCGCCAGCAGCCAAGATCCGAGGACAGACCCTTATGGCTACACCTTC
18	.	.	TRBV21-1	TRBJ1-1	CASSNPTVRVEMNTEAFF	TGTGCCAGCAGCAACCCGACAGTTCGAGTCGAGATGAACACTGAAGCTTTCTTT
15	.	many	TRBV9	TRBJ2-2	CASSVVQLNTGELFF	TGTGCCAGCAGCGTAGTCCAGCTGAACACCGGGGAGCTGTTTTTT
11	.	few	TRBV25-1	TRBJ2-7	CASSRIYEQYF	TGTGCCAGCAGCCGCATCTACGAGCAGTACTTC
14	TRBD2	few	TRBV29-1	TRBJ2-1	CSVLSGGSYNEQFF	TGCAGCGTTCTTAGCGGGGGATCCTACAATGAGCAGTTCTTC
14	.	many	TRBV29-1	TRBJ1-2	CSVASGFQGYGYTF	TGCAGCGTTGCGTCAGGTTTTCAAGGCTATGGCTACACCTTC
15	.	.	TRBV6-1	TRBJ2-6	CASSATGSGANVLTF	TGTGCCAGCAGTGCTACAGGGTCTGGGGCCAACGTCCTGACTTTC
15	.	few	TRBV5-5	TRBJ2-2	CASVNLRGDTGELFF	TGTGCCAGCGTCAATTTGAGGGGCGACACCGGGGAGCTGTTTTTT
13	.	few	TRBV7-2	TRBJ2-7	CASSLRTLYEQYF	TGTGCCAGCAGCTTGAGGACCCTCTACGAGCAGTACTTC
15	.	.	TRBV7-9	TRBJ1-4	CASSSLTSLREKLFF	TGTGCCAGCAGCTCCCTAACATCACTTCGTGAAAAACTGTTTTTT
16	.	.	TRBV6-1	TRBJ1-1	CASSEALQRVVPKAFF	TGTGCCAGCAGTGAAGCTTTACAGCGTGTGGTTCCGAAAGCTTTCTTT
13	.	.	TRBV29-1	TRBJ1-5	CSVGELWGQPQHF	TGCAGCGTTGGGGAACTTTGGGGTCAGCCCCAGCATTTT
14	.	.	TRBV29-1	TRBJ2-7	CSVVIRGLPYEQYF	TGCAGCGTTGTAATCCGGGGACTCCCCTACGAGCAGTACTTC
16	.	.	TRBV10-3	TRBJ2-2	CAISPRALQGDGELFF	TGTGCCATCAGTCCCCGGGCCCTCCAAGGCGACGGGGAGCTGTTTTTT
17	TRBD2	.	TRBV6-2/TRBV6-3	TRBJ2-4	CASSYEGLPLAKNIQYF	TGTGCCAGCAGTTATGAGGGACTACCTCTAGCCAAAAACATTCAGTACTTC
14	TRBD1	.	TRBV6-2/TRBV6-3	TRBJ1-1	CASSLRKGAREAFF	TGTGCCAGCAGTTTACGGAAGGGGGCGCGGGAAGCTTTCTTT
15	TRBD2	.	TRBV30	TRBJ2-1	CAWSRLAGSSNEQFF	TGTGCCTGGAGTCGACTAGCGGGGTCCTCCAATGAGCAGTTCTTC
11	.	.	TRBV30	TRBJ2-1	CAWSRGGHILF	TGTGCCTGGAGTAGGGGGGGGCATATCCTCTTC
14	.	few	TRBV27	TRBJ1-5	CASSLSGTATAQHF	TGTGCCAGCAGTTTATCCGGCACCGCCACGGCCCAGCATTTT